This paragraph covers one T cell receptor (beta chain) sequence. The entry originates in a study of control samples from healthy donors and cancer patients. Trimming left V 7 bases short and J 6 bases short, with 21 bases between. Per germline, CDR1 MDHEN and CDR2 SYDVKM. The CDR3 totals 15 residues. Sequenced by immunoSEQ multiplex PCR; TCRdb stores in-frame clones only, minus some. The table shows tens of thousands of clones, with approximately 95% occurring only once. This clonotype originated in a woman in her 30s in good health. Material for sequencing was blood. The J gene is TRBJ1-2, the V gene TRBV28; D possibly corresponds to TRBD1 (5 bases). The CDR3 sequence is CASTWGVGDFDGYTF. CDR3 in DNA: TGTGCCAGCACATGGGGAGTGGGGGACTTTGATGGCTACACCTTC.